This T cell receptor (beta chain) was obtained from a study of T cells in Graves' hyperthyroidism and ophthalmopathy. This clonotype was found many times. The V gene lost 7 bases and the J gene lost 6 bases, with 16 bases spanning the gap. Looked up from germline, CDR1 is SGHRS and CDR2 is YFSETQ. The CDR3 runs 13 residues. Researchers took RNA transcripts and amplified the TCR beta CDR3 regions from them. Initially, a first-round RT-PCR of the TCR CDR3 employed the HTBI primer set. TCRdb recomputed calls from the multiplex PCR reads with MiXCR, one row per CDR3 protein. The repertoire includes 300,000 to 450,000 distinct CDR3 sequences, approximately 13% of them detected once, and over 8.5% sits in the top ten.

Sequencing was carried out using blood. This chain connects TRBV5-1 to TRBJ1-1; tentatively, D is TRBD1 (6 bases). The sequence derives from a young woman with Graves' hyperthyroidism. This CDR3 reads CASSRDIPSEAFF. The CDR3 region has the DNA TGCGCCAGCTCCCGGGACATTCCATCTGAAGCTTTCTTT.